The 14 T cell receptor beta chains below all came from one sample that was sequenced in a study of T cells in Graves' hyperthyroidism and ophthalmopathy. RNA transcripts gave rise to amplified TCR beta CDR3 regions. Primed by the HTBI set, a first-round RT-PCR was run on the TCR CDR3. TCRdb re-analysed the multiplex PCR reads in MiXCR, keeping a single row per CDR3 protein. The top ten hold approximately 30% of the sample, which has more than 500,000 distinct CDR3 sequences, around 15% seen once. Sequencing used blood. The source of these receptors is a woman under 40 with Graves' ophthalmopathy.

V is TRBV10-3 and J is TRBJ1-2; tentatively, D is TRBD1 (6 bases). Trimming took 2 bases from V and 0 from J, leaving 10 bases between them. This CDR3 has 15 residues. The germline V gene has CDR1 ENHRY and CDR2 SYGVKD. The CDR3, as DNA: TGTGCCATCAGTGAGCCGACAGGAACTAACTATGGCTACACCTTC. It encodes CAISEPTGTNYGYTF.

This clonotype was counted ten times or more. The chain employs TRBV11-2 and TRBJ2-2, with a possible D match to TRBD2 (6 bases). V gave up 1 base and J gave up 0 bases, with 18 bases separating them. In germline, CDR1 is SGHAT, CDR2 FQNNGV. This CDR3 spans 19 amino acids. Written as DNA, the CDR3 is TGTGCCAGCAGCTTAGGGGTAATTTTTAGCGGCACGAACACCGGGGAGCTGTTTTTT. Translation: CASSLGVIFSGTNTGELFF.

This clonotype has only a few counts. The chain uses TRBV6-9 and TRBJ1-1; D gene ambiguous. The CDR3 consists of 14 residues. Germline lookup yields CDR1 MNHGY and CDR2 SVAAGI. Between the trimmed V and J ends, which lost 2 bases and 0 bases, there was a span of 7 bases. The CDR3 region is CASSYHSMNTEAFF. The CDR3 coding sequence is TGTGCCAGCAGTTATCATAGCATGAACACTGAAGCTTTCTTT.

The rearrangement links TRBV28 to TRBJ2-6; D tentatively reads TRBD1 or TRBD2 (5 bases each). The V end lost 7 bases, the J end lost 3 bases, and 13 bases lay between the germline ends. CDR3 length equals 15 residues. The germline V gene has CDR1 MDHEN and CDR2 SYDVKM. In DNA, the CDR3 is TGTGCCAGCAAAAACGCAGGGAGTGGGGCCAACGTCCTGACTTTC. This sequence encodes CASKNAGSGANVLTF.

CDR3 DNA sequence: TGCGCCAGCAGCCAAGAAAAGGCGAAAGCTAACTATGGCTACACCTTC. Its protein product is CASSQEKAKANYGYTF. The chain joins TRBV4-1 to TRBJ1-2; D not certain. The CDR3 runs to 16 residues. V lost 0 bases and J lost 0, with 11 bases in between. Germline loops: CDR1 MGHRA, CDR2 YSYEKL.

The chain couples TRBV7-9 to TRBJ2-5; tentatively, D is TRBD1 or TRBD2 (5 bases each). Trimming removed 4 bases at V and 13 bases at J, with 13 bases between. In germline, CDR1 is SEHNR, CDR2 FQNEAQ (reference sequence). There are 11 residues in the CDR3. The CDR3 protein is CASSSSNRMYF. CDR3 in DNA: TGTGCCAGCAGCTCTAGCAACAGGATGTACTTC.

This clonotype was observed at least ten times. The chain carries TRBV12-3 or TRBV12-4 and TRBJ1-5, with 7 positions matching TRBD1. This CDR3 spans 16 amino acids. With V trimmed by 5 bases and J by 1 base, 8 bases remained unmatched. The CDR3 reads CASSQQGQVSNQPQHF. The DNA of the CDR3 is TGTGCCAGCAGTCAACAGGGGCAAGTGAGCAATCAGCCCCAGCATTTT.

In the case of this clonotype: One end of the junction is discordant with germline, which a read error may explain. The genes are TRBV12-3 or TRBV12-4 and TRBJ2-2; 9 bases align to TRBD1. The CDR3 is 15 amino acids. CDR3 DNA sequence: TGTGCCAGCAGGGGAGGGACAGGGAACACCGGGGAGCCGTTTTTT. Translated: CASRGGTGNTGEPFF.

The CDR3 is CACRTGATNTEAFF. CDR3 in DNA: TGTGCCTGCCGGACAGGGGCCACGAACACTGAAGCTTTCTTT. V is TRBV30 and J is TRBJ1-1, with 9 bases aligning to TRBD1. Germline CDR1 is GTSNPN and CDR2 is SVGIG (reference sequence). The junction had 6 bases not matched to a gene; V was cut back by 6 bases and J by 1 base. CDR3 length: 14 residues.

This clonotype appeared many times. The CDR3 DNA follows: TGTGCCAGCAGCCTGACTTTCCAAGAGACCCAGTACTTC. Translating gives CASSLTFQETQYF. J is TRBJ2-5 and V is TRBV12-3 or TRBV12-4; D is undetermined. The V gene lost 6 bases and the J gene lost 1 base, with 9 bases spanning the gap. The CDR3 contains 13 residues.

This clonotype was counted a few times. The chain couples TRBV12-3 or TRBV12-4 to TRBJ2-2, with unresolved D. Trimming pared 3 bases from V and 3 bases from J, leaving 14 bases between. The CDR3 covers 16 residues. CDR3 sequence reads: CASSFEFVGYTGELFF. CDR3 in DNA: TGTGCCAGCAGTTTCGAGTTTGTGGGTTACACCGGGGAGCTGTTTTTT.

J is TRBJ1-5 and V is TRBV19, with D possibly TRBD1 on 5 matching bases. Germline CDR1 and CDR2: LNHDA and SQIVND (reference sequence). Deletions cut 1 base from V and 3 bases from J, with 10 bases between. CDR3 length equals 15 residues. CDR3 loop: CASSIAQALNQPQHF. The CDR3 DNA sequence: TGTGCCAGTAGTATAGCACAGGCGCTCAATCAGCCCCAGCATTTT.

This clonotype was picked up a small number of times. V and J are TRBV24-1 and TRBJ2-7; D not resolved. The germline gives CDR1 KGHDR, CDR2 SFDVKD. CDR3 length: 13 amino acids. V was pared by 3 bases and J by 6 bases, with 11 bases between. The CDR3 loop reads CATSDDSLSEQYF. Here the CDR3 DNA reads TGTGCCACCAGTGATGATTCCTTGTCCGAGCAGTACTTC.

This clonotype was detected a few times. This chain's CDR3 is CASSDLGGYEQYF. The CDR3 DNA sequence: TGTGCCAGCAGTGATTTGGGGGGCTACGAGCAGTACTTC. The rearrangement links TRBV6-1 to TRBJ2-7; TRBD2 might be the D (6 bases). V was cut by 3 bases and J by 3 bases, with 9 bases left in between. CDR3 length: 13 residues. Germline assignment: CDR1 MNHNS and CDR2 SASEGT.